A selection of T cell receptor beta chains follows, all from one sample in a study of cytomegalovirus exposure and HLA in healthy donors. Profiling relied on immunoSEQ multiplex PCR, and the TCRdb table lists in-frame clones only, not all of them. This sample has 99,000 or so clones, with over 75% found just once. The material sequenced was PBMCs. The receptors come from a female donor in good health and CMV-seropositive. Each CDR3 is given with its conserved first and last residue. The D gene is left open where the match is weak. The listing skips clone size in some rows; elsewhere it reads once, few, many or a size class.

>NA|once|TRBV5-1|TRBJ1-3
CASSSLGGAGNTIYF
TGCGCCAGCAGCTCTTTAGGGGGTGCTGGAAACACCATATATTTT
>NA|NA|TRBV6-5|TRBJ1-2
CASSYPGGYTF
TGTGCCAGCAGTTACCCGGGGGGCTACACCTTC
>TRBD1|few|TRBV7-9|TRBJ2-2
CSSSSRRQGQNTGELFF
TGTTCCAGCAGCTCAAGGAGACAGGGGCAGAACACCGGGGAGCTGTTTTTT
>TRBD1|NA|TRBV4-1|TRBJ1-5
CASSQDGNRGSLNQPQHF
TGCGCCAGCAGCCAAGATGGGAACAGGGGGTCTCTCAATCAGCCCCAGCATTTT
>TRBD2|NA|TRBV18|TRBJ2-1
CASSPRTSPIENEQFF
TGTGCCAGCTCACCACGGACTAGCCCAATAGAGAATGAGCAGTTCTTC
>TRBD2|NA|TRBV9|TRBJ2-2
CASSPTLAGDTGELFF
TGTGCCAGCAGCCCGACACTAGCGGGAGACACCGGGGAGCTGTTTTTT
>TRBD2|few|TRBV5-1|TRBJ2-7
CASSLEMVAGGLTYEQYF
TGCGCCAGCAGCTTGGAGATGGTAGCGGGGGGTCTCACCTACGAGCAGTACTTC
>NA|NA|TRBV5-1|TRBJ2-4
CASSLDQVEAKNIQYF
TGCGCCAGCAGCTTGGATCAGGTTGAAGCCAAAAACATTCAGTACTTC
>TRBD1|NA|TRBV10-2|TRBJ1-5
CASSGGRGSDQPQHF
TGCGCCAGCAGTGGGGGCAGGGGGTCGGATCAGCCCCAGCATTTT
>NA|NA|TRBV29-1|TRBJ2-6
CSVEGSGANVLTF
TGCAGCGTTGAGGGCTCGGGGGCCAACGTCCTGACTTTC
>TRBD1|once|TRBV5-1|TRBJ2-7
CASSRGQGAAYEQYF
TGCGCCAGCAGCCGGGGACAGGGGGCCGCCTACGAGCAGTACTTC
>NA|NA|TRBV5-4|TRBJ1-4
CASSFINEKLFF
TGTGCCAGCAGCTTTATTAATGAAAAACTGTTTTTT
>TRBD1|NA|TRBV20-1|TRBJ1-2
CRPGGTGYTF
TGCAGGCCAGGGGGGACCGGCTACACCTTC
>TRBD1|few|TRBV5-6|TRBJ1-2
CASSKPDRGFGRYTF
TGTGCCAGCAGCAAACCAGACAGGGGATTTGGTCGCTACACCTTC
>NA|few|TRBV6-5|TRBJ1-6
CASGQGTYNSPLHF
TGTGCCAGCGGCCAGGGGACCTATAATTCACCCCTCCACTTT
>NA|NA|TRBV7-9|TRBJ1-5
CASSLDGGRRQPQHF
TGTGCCAGCAGCTTAGACGGGGGGCGCAGACAGCCCCAGCATTTT
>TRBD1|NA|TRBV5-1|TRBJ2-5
CASSFGQGGETQYF
TGCGCCAGCAGCTTCGGACAGGGCGGGGAGACCCAGTACTTC
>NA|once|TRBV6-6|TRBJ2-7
CASSPDRLEQYF
TGTGCCAGCAGCCCTGACAGGCTCGAGCAGTACTTC
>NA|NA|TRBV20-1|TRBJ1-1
CSAGRGTEAFF
TGCAGTGCTGGCAGGGGAACTGAAGCTTTCTTT
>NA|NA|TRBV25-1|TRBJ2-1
CASSFGNEQFF
TGTGCCAGCAGTTTCGGCAATGAGCAGTTCTTC
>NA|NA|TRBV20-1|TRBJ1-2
CSATGLYTF
TGCAGTGCTACAGGACTCTACACCTTC
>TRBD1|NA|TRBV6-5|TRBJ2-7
CASSARDRAYEQYF
TGTGCCAGCAGTGCCCGGGACAGGGCCTACGAGCAGTACTTC
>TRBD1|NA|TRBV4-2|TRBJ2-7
CASSQVDRGYEQYF
TGTGCCAGCAGCCAAGTTGACAGGGGCTACGAGCAGTACTTC
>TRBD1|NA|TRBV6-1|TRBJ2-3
CATIPTGEHTDTQYF
TGTGCCACCATTCCGACAGGGGAGCACACAGATACGCAGTATTTT
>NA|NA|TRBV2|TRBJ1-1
CASSEEALRHRTEAFF
TGTGCCAGCAGTGAAGAAGCCCTTAGACACCGCACTGAAGCTTTCTTT
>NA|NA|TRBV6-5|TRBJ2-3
CASSTRDTQYF
TGTGCCAGCAGTACTAGGGATACGCAGTATTTT
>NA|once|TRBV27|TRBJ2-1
CASSSTRNEQFF
TGTGCCAGCAGTTCGACCAGGAATGAGCAGTTCTTC
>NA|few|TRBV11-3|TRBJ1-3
CASSLGGPEISGNTIYF
TGTGCCAGCAGCTTAGGAGGGCCAGAGATCTCTGGAAACACCATATATTTT
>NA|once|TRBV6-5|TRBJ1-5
CASSLKQINQPQHF
TGTGCCAGCAGCCTAAAACAGATCAATCAGCCCCAGCATTTT
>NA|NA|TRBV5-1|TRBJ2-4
CASRRNRAENIQYF
TGCGCCAGCAGGAGGAACAGGGCGGAGAACATTCAGTACTTC
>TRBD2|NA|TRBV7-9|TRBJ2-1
CASINHQVGGVSNEQFF
TGTGCCAGCATTAATCACCAGGTCGGGGGGGTAAGCAATGAGCAGTTCTTC
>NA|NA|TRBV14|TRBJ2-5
CASSQDLRGFETQYF
TGTGCCAGCAGCCAAGATCTAAGGGGATTTGAGACCCAGTACTTC
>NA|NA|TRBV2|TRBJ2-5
CASSEGQQETQYF
TGTGCCAGCAGTGAAGGACAGCAGGAGACCCAGTACTTC
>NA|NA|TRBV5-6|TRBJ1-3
CASQTTGSGNTIYF
TGTGCCAGCCAAACTACAGGATCCGGAAACACCATATATTTT
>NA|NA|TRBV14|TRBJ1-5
CASSQDGGQPQHF
TGTGCCAGCAGCCAAGATGGGGGGCAGCCCCAGCATTTT
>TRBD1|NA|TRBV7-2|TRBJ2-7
CASSSTGGTYEQYF
TGTGCCAGCAGCTCGACAGGGGGCACCTACGAGCAGTACTTC
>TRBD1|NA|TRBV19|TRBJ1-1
CASSIYRGEAFF
TGTGCCAGTAGTATATACAGGGGAGAAGCTTTCTTT
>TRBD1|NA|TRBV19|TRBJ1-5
CASSNPGQGKASNQPQHF
TGTGCCAGTAGTAATCCCGGACAGGGAAAGGCTAGCAATCAGCCCCAGCATTTT
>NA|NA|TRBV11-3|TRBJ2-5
CASSLNLYETQYF
TGTGCCAGCAGCTTAAATTTATATGAGACCCAGTACTTC
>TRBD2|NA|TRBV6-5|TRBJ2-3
CASSLGAGNTDTQYF
TGTGCCAGCAGTTTGGGAGCGGGGAACACAGATACGCAGTATTTT
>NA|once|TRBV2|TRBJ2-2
CAGQRENTGELFF
TGTGCGGGTCAGCGAGAAAACACCGGGGAGCTGTTTTTT
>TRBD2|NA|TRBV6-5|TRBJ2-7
CASSYSRTSGRLEQYF
TGTGCCAGCAGTTACTCCAGGACTAGCGGGAGGCTCGAGCAGTACTTC
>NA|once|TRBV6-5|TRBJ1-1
CASTAGGTEAFF
TGTGCCAGCACTGCCGGGGGCACTGAAGCTTTCTTT
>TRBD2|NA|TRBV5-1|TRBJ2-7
CASSLVLAQTYEQYF
TGCGCCAGCAGCTTGGTACTAGCGCAAACCTACGAGCAGTACTTC
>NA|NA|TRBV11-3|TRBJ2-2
CASSLRGSNTGELFF
TGTGCCAGCAGCTTACGGGGTTCGAACACCGGGGAGCTGTTTTTT
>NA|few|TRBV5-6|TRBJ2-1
CASSLSPNNEQFF
TGTGCCAGCAGCCTATCTCCAAACAATGAGCAGTTCTTC
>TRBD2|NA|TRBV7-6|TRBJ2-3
CASSLSLAERTDTQYF
TGTGCCAGCAGCTTATCCCTAGCGGAGCGCACAGATACGCAGTATTTT
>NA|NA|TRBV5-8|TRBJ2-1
CASRLLRLASGNEQFF
TGTGCCAGCAGGCTCCTCCGCCTAGCCTCTGGCAATGAGCAGTTCTTC